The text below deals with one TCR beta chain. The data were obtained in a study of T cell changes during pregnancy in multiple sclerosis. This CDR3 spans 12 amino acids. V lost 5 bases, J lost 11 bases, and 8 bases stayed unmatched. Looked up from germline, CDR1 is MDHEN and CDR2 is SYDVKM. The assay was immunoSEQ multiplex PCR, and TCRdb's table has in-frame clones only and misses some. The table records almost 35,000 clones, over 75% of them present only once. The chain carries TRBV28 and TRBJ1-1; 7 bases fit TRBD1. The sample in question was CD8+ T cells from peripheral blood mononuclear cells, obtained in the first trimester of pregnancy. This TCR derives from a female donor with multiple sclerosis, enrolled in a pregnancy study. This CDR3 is CASSLGTAAAFF. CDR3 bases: TGTGCCAGCAGTCTCGGGACAGCCGCGGCTTTCTTT. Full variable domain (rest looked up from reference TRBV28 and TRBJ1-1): DVKVTQSSRYLVKRTGEKVFLECVQDMDHENMFWYRQDPGLGLRLIYFSYDVKMKEKGDIPEGYSVSREKKERFSLILESASTNQTSMYLCASSLGTAAAFFGQGTRLTVV.